This TCR beta chain was documented in a study of T cell responses to AZD1222 COVID-19 vaccine. V lost 7 bases to trimming and J lost 2 bases, with 8 bases between them. The germline CDR1 and CDR2 sequences are MDHEN and SYDVKM. The CDR3 consists of 12 residues. Here immunoSEQ multiplex PCR was the method, and the copy in TCRdb shows in-frame clones only, minus some. This sample has around 180,000 clones, with approximately 92% found just once. The TCR was taken from an adult in good health. Specimen: peripheral blood, collected on day 0 of AZD1222 vaccination. The chain is built from TRBV28 and TRBJ1-1; tentative D call: TRBD1 (5 bases). The CDR3 sequence: CASIGGNTEAFF. For the CDR3, the DNA is TGTGCCAGCATCGGGGGTAACACTGAAGCTTTCTTT.